Following are 26 T cell receptor beta chains from one sample sequenced in a study of beta chain features in type 1 diabetes. The whole isolated RNA underwent reverse transcription, so sequencing captured expressed TCRB transcripts. The method was immunoSEQ multiplex PCR; TCRdb's version includes in-frame clones alone and lacks a portion of them. Found here are under 950,000 clones, under 20% of them singletons; the top ten hold 0.023%. The sequenced material came from naive CD4+ T cells from blood. The receptors derive from a woman between 18 and 30 years old in good health.

The chain combines TRBV19 with TRBJ1-5, with TRBD1 identical over 10 bases. This CDR3 spans 16 amino acids. Germline CDR1 is LNHDA and CDR2 is SQIVND (reference sequence). The junction had 6 bases not matched to a gene; V was cut back by 4 bases and J by 3 bases. This CDR3 is CASSRQGASFNQPQHF. Here the CDR3 DNA reads TGTGCCAGTAGTAGACAGGGGGCCTCTTTCAATCAGCCCCAGCATTTT.

As concerns this clone: In the same sample, other DNA sequences code for this CDR3. The gene calls are TRBV7-2 and TRBJ2-1; D ambiguous. The ends were cut back, 3 bases at V and 10 bases at J, with 7 bases in the middle. Germline CDR1 is SGHTA and CDR2 is FQGNSA. The CDR3 sequence is 11 residues long. This CDR3 reads CASSLFGEQFF. In DNA form, the CDR3 reads TGTGCCAGCAGCTTGTTTGGCGAGCAGTTCTTC.

The chain employs TRBV19 and TRBJ2-5; 13 bases map to TRBD2. V trimming: 6 bases; J trimming: 5 bases; junction bases outside the gene matches: 6. The CDR3 consists of 15 residues. The germline CDR1 and CDR2 sequences are LNHDA and SQIVND (reference sequence). In DNA, the CDR3 is TGTGCCAGTAGCAGAGGACTAGCGGGAGTTGAGACCCAGTACTTC. Translated: CASSRGLAGVETQYF.

This chain joins TRBV15 and TRBJ2-7, with 9 bases lining up with TRBD1. V dropped 4 bases and J dropped 5; count of bases not matched to a gene: 9. This CDR3 contains 15 residues. Looked up from germline, CDR1 is LNHNV and CDR2 is YYDKDF (reference sequence). The CDR3 nucleotides are TGTGCCACCAGCAAACCGGGACAGGGTTCCCACGAGCAGTACTTC. It encodes CATSKPGQGSHEQYF.

This clone was detected only a few times. This chain uses TRBV7-2 with TRBJ2-5; 8 positions match TRBD1. The DNA matches TRBJ2-7 better at its end, which makes the J call doubtful. Germline V lookup: CDR1 SGHTA, CDR2 FQGNSA. The CDR3 has 14 residues. DNA of the CDR3: TGTGCCAGCAGCACACCGGGACAGGACTACGAGCAGTACTTC. Its protein product is CASSTPGQDYEQYF.

The chain combines TRBV19 with TRBJ2-7; D not certain. Germline V gene data show CDR1 as LNHDA and CDR2 as SQIVND (reference sequence). The CDR3 loop spans 15 amino acids. V lost 1 base, J lost 5 bases, and 15 bases lay in between. CDR3 residues: CASSIGGAKNHEQYF. The CDR3, as DNA: TGTGCCAGTAGTATAGGTGGCGCCAAGAACCACGAGCAGTACTTC.

The chain has TRBV9 and TRBJ1-2, with D tentatively TRBD1 (5 bases). V lost 3 bases and J 4 bases, leaving 13 bases between the germline ends. Germline lookup yields CDR1 SGDLS and CDR2 YYNGEE. The CDR3 loop spans 14 amino acids. The CDR3 DNA reads TGTGCCAGCAGCGACGGGGGGTCACTCTATGGCTACACCTTC. This codes for CASSDGGSLYGYTF.

V usage is TRBV5-4 and J usage is TRBJ2-5; maybe TRBD2 (5 bases). Germline values: CDR1 SGHNT, CDR2 YYREEE (reference sequence). CDR3 length: 16 residues. The V gene lost 0 bases and the J gene lost 7 bases, with 19 bases spanning the gap. CDR3 residues: CASSLAGGFMGMTQYF. In DNA, the CDR3 is TGTGCCAGCAGCTTGGCAGGCGGGTTCATGGGGATGACCCAGTACTTC.

V gene TRBV27 combines with J gene TRBJ2-2; D is uncertain. CDR3 size: 14 residues. Germline lookup yields CDR1 MNHEY and CDR2 SMNVEV (reference sequence). CDR3 region: CATTTTASSGELFF. CDR3 DNA sequence: TGTGCGACCACAACCACGGCTAGTTCCGGGGAGCTGTTTTTT.

This clone was seen only a few times. This chain uses TRBV7-2 with TRBJ2-5; TRBD2 matches 14 bases. The V gene's germline CDR1 is SGHTA and CDR2 FQGNSA. There are 15 residues in the CDR3. J was trimmed by 4 bases and V by 5 bases; bases with no gene match: 3. The CDR3 DNA sequence: TGTGCCAGCAGCCTGGGACTAGCGGGAGTAGAGACCCAGTACTTC. Its protein is CASSLGLAGVETQYF.

The table lists this clone with a few counts. The chain carries TRBV7-2 and TRBJ2-1; 10 positions match TRBD2. The CDR3 totals 17 residues. CDR1 SGHTA and CDR2 FQGNSA come from the germline V gene. Trimming took 5 bases from V and 2 from J; bases not matched to a gene: 9. CDR3 loop: CASSHASGSVPYNEQFF. In nucleotides, the CDR3 is TGTGCCAGCAGCCATGCTAGCGGGAGCGTCCCCTACAATGAGCAGTTCTTC.

The rearrangement links TRBV21-1 to TRBJ2-5; the table's D call, TRBD2, was not checked against the DNA. TRBV21-1 has pseudogene status. CDR3 length: 20 residues. CDR3 nucleotides: TGTGCCAGCAGCAGGAGGACTAGCGGGATTTGGGTAGCGGTCCGGGAGACCCAGTACTTC. Its protein product is CASSRRTSGIWVAVRETQYF.

The CDR3 protein is CARPFDGATNEKLFF. CDR3 sequence (DNA): TGTGCCAGACCTTTTGACGGTGCAACTAATGAAAAACTGTTTTTT. The chain is built from TRBV7-3 and TRBJ1-4; D is undetermined. In germline, CDR1 is SGHTA, CDR2 FQGTGA. The CDR3 is made up of 15 amino acids. V lost 9 bases and J 0 bases, leaving 14 bases between the germline ends.

Regarding this clone: The same CDR3 can be traced to other DNA sequences in this sample. The chain has TRBV7-2 and TRBJ1-3, with unresolved D. CDR3 length: 14 residues. Germline V gene data show CDR1 as SGHTA and CDR2 as FQGNSA. Trimming took 3 bases from V and 0 from J, leaving 6 bases between them. The CDR3 DNA reads TGTGCCAGCAGCTTTGGGAGCTCTGGAAACACCATATATTTT. It codes for CASSFGSSGNTIYF.

Only a few counts were recorded for this clone. The CDR3 here is CASSLRSPAWGNQPQHF. For the CDR3, the DNA is TGTGCCAGCAGTTTACGTTCTCCGGCTTGGGGCAATCAGCCCCAGCATTTT. J is TRBJ1-5 and V is TRBV28; D remains unclear. The CDR3 consists of 17 residues. CDR1 MDHEN and CDR2 SYDVKM come from the germline V gene. V dropped 2 bases and J dropped 2 bases, with 16 bases sitting between them.

V gene TRBV7-2 combines with J gene TRBJ2-7, with TRBD2 matching over 13 bases. This CDR3 is 16 amino acids long. Germline CDR1 is SGHTA and CDR2 is FQGNSA. The trim removed 5 bases at V and 6 bases at J, leaving 10 bases unmatched. The chain's CDR3 is CASSPRLAGGGGEQYF. CDR3 in DNA: TGTGCCAGCAGCCCCCGACTAGCGGGAGGAGGGGGCGAGCAGTACTTC.

This clone was seen a handful of times. Distinct nucleotide sequences in the sample also encode this CDR3. The chain recombines TRBV5-1 with TRBJ2-1; no clear D gene. V was cut by 0 bases and J by 5 bases, with 6 bases left in between. The CDR3 extends over 13 amino acids. The germline V gene encodes CDR1 SGHRS and CDR2 YFSETQ. The CDR3 here is CASSLAFDNEQFF. CDR3 coding DNA: TGCGCCAGCAGCTTGGCCTTTGACAATGAGCAGTTCTTC. The entire variable domain, with the rest obtained from reference TRBV5-1 and TRBJ2-1, is as follows: KAGVTQTPRYLIKTRGQQVTLSCSPISGHRSVSWYQQTPGQGLQFLFEYFSETQRNKGNFPGRFSGRQFSNSRSEMNVSTLELGDSALYLCASSLAFDNEQFFGPGTRLTVL.

The chain uses TRBV2 and TRBJ2-7, with 12 bases fitting TRBD2. CDR1 and CDR2 from the germline V gene are SNHLY and FYNNEI. V trimming: 4 bases; J trimming: 5 bases; junction bases outside the gene matches: 9. This CDR3 spans 16 amino acids. CDR3: CASSAPGTSGRNEQYF. The CDR3 nucleotides read TGTGCCAGCAGTGCACCCGGGACTAGCGGGCGAAACGAGCAGTACTTC.

This chain connects TRBV5-4 to TRBJ1-4, with TRBD1 matching over 8 bases. Germline loops: CDR1 SGHNT, CDR2 YYREEE (reference sequence). V dropped 0 bases and J dropped 5; count of bases not matched to a gene: 3. The CDR3 covers 15 residues. The CDR3: CASSLGTGLNEKLFF. The CDR3, as DNA: TGTGCCAGCAGCTTGGGGACAGGGCTAAATGAAAAACTGTTTTTT.

In its sample, this clone was seen a few times. The CDR3 coding sequence is TGTGCCATCAGTGAGTCTAGCGGGAGAGAAAATGAGCAGTTCTTC. It codes for CAISESSGRENEQFF. The chain recombines TRBV10-3 with TRBJ2-1, with TRBD2 matching over 9 bases. CDR3 length equals 15 residues. J gave up 7 bases and V 0 bases, and 4 bases lay outside the gene matches. Per germline, CDR1 ENHRY and CDR2 SYGVKD.

This clone was recorded a few times. The genes are TRBV27 and TRBJ2-5; D perhaps matches TRBD1 (5 bases). Between the trimmed V and J ends, which lost 4 bases and 5 bases, there was a span of 17 bases. The V gene's germline CDR1 is MNHEY and CDR2 SMNVEV (reference sequence). The CDR3 is 15 amino acids. Written as DNA, the CDR3 is TGTGCCAGCAGTTCCAGATGGGGCAAAGGGGAGACCCAGTACTTC. It translates to CASSSRWGKGETQYF.

This chain connects TRBV28 to TRBJ2-7; 11 bases line up with TRBD2. J gave up 6 bases and V 6 bases, and 13 bases lay outside the gene matches. Per germline, CDR1 MDHEN and CDR2 SYDVKM. The CDR3 runs 16 residues. CDR3 loop: CASRTGGLAGGSEQYF. The CDR3 DNA sequence: TGTGCCAGCAGAACAGGGGGTCTAGCGGGAGGCTCCGAGCAGTACTTC.

This clone has just a few counts. The chain has TRBV9 and TRBJ2-7, with 7 bases aligning to TRBD1. V was pared by 0 bases and J by 6 bases, with 9 bases of the junction left unmatched. This CDR3 is built from 15 residues. Germline CDR1 is SGDLS and CDR2 is YYNGEE. The DNA for the CDR3 is TGTGCCAGCAGCGTAGTAGGGGGCGATCGGGCCGAGCAGTACTTC. Translated, it gives CASSVVGGDRAEQYF.

J is TRBJ2-7 and V is TRBV29-1, with TRBD1 as a possible D gene (7 bases). The CDR3 runs to 17 residues. Germline assignment: CDR1 SQVTM and CDR2 ANQGSEA. The ends were cut back, 1 base at V and 0 bases at J, with 19 bases in the middle. CDR3 coding DNA: TGCAGCGTTGAAGTAGTGAGAGGAGGGACAGTCTCCTACGAGCAGTACTTC. Its protein is CSVEVVRGGTVSYEQYF.

The CDR3 DNA is TGTGCCAGCAGCTTATTCAGCGGGAGAGGGAGTCGGGCCCAGTACTTC. Amino acids: CASSLFSGRGSRAQYF. V and J are TRBV7-8 and TRBJ2-5, with 8 bases matching TRBD2. Germline V lookup: CDR1 SGHVS, CDR2 FQNEAQ. Losses at the gene ends were 2 bases for V and 9 bases for J; bases not matched to a gene: 14. The CDR3 has 16 residues. The whole variable domain, filled in from reference TRBV7-8 and TRBJ2-5, reads GAGVSQSPRYKVAKRGQDVALRCDPISGHVSLFWYQQALGQGPEFLTYFQNEAQLDKSGLPSDRFFAERPEGSVSTLKIQRTQQEDSAVYLCASSLFSGRGSRAQYFGPGTRLLVL.

This clone was recorded a few times. The rearrangement links TRBV7-6 to TRBJ2-7, with D uncertain. The CDR3 sequence is 13 residues long. In germline, CDR1 is SGHVS, CDR2 FNYEAQ. V gave up 5 bases and J gave up 6 bases, with 14 bases separating them. The CDR3 sequence is CASSLSAGREQYF. CDR3 nucleotides: TGTGCCAGCAGCCTGTCCGCAGGCCGCGAGCAGTACTTC.